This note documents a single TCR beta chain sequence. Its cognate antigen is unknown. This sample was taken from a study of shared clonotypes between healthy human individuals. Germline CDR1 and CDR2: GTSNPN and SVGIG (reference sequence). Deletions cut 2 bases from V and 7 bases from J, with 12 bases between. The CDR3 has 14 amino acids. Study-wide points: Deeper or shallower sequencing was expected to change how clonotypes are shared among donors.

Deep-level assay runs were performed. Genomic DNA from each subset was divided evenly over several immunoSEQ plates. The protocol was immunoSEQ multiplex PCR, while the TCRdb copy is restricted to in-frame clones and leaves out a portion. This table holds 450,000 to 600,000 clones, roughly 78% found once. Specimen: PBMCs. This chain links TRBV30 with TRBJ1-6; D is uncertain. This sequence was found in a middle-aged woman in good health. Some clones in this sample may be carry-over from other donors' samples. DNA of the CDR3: TGTGCCTGGAGTAGTGGGCAAGCGAATTCACCCCTCCACTTT. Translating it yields CAWSSGQANSPLHF.